The text below deals with one T cell receptor (beta chain). Its matching antigen is unknown. The CDR3 totals 13 residues. Trimming stripped 4 bases from V and 11 bases from J, with 16 bases between. The V gene's germline CDR1 is SNHLY and CDR2 FYNNEI. This entry is derived from a study of regulatory T cells in long-lasting Graves disease. Whole-study findings and limits: Patients with persistent Graves' had lower TCR diversity than newly diagnosed patients. It was possible that the small sample size reduced accuracy. Thyroid tissue went unstudied; only peripheral blood was examined.

Time point indicated: persistent/refractory GD, antithyroid drugs over 5 years with positive TRAb. Making the TCR library involved RNA that had been extracted from PBMCs. According to the study, TCR beta libraries were built with iRepertoire HTBI primers and CDR3-region Arm-PCR. TCRdb re-analysed the multiplex PCR reads in MiXCR, keeping a single row per CDR3 protein. The sample has 600,000 to 850,000 distinct CDR3 sequences, 30% seen once. The input for sequencing was peripheral blood mononuclear cells (PBMCs), taken when the disease was refractory, from a patient treated with antithyroid drugs. This TCR was recovered from a female donor with Graves disease. This chain joins TRBV2 and TRBJ2-3; D remains ambiguous. In nucleotides, the CDR3 is TGTGCCAGCAGTGGGTCTCTTGGCACGGAGCAGTATTTT. Amino acid sequence: CASSGSLGTEQYF.